This T cell receptor (beta chain) was observed in a study of blood T cell repertoires in COVID-19. Study overall: Sites across the United States, Italy and Spain contributed samples from acute and convalescent COVID-19. PBMCs, B-cell-depleted T cells, or T cells were the source of the cDNA or gDNA that made up the material.

The CDR3 sequence is 17 residues long. V was clipped by 3 bases and J by 0 bases, with 15 bases between them. Germline values: CDR1 LGHDT, CDR2 YNNKEL (reference sequence). A single count supports this clone. Authors' processing steps: The authors estimated nucleated cell counts from reference gene primer amplification. Clones were sequenced by immunoSEQ multiplex PCR, and TCRdb holds only the in-frame ones, with some missing. That table supplies the V and J calls and clone size; D and trimming were determined from the DNA. The sample holds tens of thousands of clones, more than 85% seen once. The sequenced sample consisted of peripheral blood. The rearrangement joins TRBV3-1 (or the pseudogene TRBV3-2) to TRBJ2-1, with D possibly TRBD1 on 5 matching bases. This TCR came from a woman of 80 years or more with active or convalescent COVID-19. The CDR3 region has the DNA TGTGCCAGCAGCCACCCCCAGGGCAGGGACTCCTACAATGAGCAGTTCTTC. Residues: CASSHPQGRDSYNEQFF.